Ten or more counts support the clone carrying this TCR beta chain. These data belong to a study of early T cells in non-severe SARS-CoV-2 infection. Whole-study context: Whole-blood bulk RNA, unsorted, was sequenced, and chains were unpaired.

Individual cDNA molecules received unique molecular identifiers. TCRdb passed the 5' RACE reads through MiXCR, listing each CDR3 protein once. The sample consists of 66,000 or so distinct CDR3 sequences, about a tenth of them appearing once. Sequenced sample: whole blood. This sequence was found in an adult who was a healthcare worker with PCR-confirmed SARS-CoV-2 infection or an uninfected control (not recorded which).

CDR3 in amino acids: CSASSGSWSEAFF. The CDR3 DNA sequence: TGCAGTGCTAGTTCGGGCAGCTGGAGTGAAGCTTTCTTT. The chain joins TRBV20-1 to TRBJ1-1; no clear D. Trimming removed 3 bases at V and 7 bases at J, with 15 bases between. Germline V gene data show CDR1 as DFQATT and CDR2 as SNEGSKA (reference sequence). This CDR3 is 13 amino acids long.